The rows below give T cell receptor beta chains drawn from one sample of a study of blood T cell repertoires in COVID-19. This table comes from immunoSEQ multiplex PCR, and its TCRdb copy is limited to in-frame clones, with some not included. The table records approximately 250,000 clones, around 88% of them present only once. Material: peripheral blood. These receptor sequences come from an older woman with COVID-19, enrolled during active disease. CDR3s include the opening cysteine and the closing phenylalanine or tryptophan. The D gene is left open where the match is weak. The listing skips clone size in some rows; elsewhere it reads once, few, many or a size class.

>few|TRBJ1-2|TRBD1|TRBV7-2
TGTGCCAGCAGCCCAACCGGGACAGGGGTGGGCTATGGCTACACCTTC
CASSPTGTGVGYGYTF
>.|TRBJ2-3|.|TRBV29-1
TGCAGCGTCCCCCCCCCGCGGGCGAGCACAGATACGCAGTATTTT
CSVPPPRASTDTQYF
>.|TRBJ1-5|TRBD1|TRBV3-1/TRBV3-2
TGTGCCAGCAGCCAAGATTTGGACAGGGGCCACAATCCCCAGCATTTT
CASSQDLDRGHNPQHF
>.|TRBJ2-1|TRBD2|TRBV18
TGTGCCAGCTCACCTAACCAGCGGGGGGTTAATGAGCAGTTCTTC
CASSPNQRGVNEQFF
>.|TRBJ2-7|.|TRBV5-1
TGCGCCAGCAGCTTTCAGACAGGCTACGAGCAGTACTTC
CASSFQTGYEQYF
>.|TRBJ2-2|.|TRBV5-1
TGCGCCAGCAGCTTGGGTGGCGGGACCCCTGGACGGTCCGGGGAGCTGTTTTTT
CASSLGGGTPGRSGELFF
>.|TRBJ2-5|.|TRBV5-1
TGCGCCAGCAGCTCGACAGCCCAAGGGCAAGAGACCCAGTACTTC
CASSSTAQGQETQYF
>.|TRBJ1-2|.|TRBV4-3
TGCGCCAGCAGCCAAGACTCTGGCGGGGGAGACTATGGCTACACCTTC
CASSQDSGGGDYGYTF
>.|TRBJ1-1|TRBD1|TRBV19
TGTGCCAGTAGTATAGGGCGACAGGGGGCCACTGAAGCTTTCTTT
CASSIGRQGATEAFF
>.|TRBJ1-1|.|TRBV21-1
TGTGCCAGCAGCAAAGAACCGGGTTTGAACACTGAAGCTTTCTTT
CASSKEPGLNTEAFF
>.|TRBJ1-1|.|TRBV5-1
TGCGCCAGCTCAGGGGACATTCTTCTGAACACTGAAGCTTTCTTT
CASSGDILLNTEAFF
>.|TRBJ2-7|.|TRBV28
TGTGCCAGCAGCCCCGGGGAATACGAGCAGTACTTC
CASSPGEYEQYF
>.|TRBJ2-7|.|TRBV5-8
TGTGCCAGCAGCTTGGCCGTTGGAGACTACGAGCAGTACTTC
CASSLAVGDYEQYF
>.|TRBJ2-7|.|TRBV7-2
TGTGCCAGCAGCTCCGGACATAGCCTTCCCTCCTACGAGCAGTACTTC
CASSSGHSLPSYEQYF
>.|TRBJ2-3|.|TRBV14
TGTGCCAGCAGCCAAGACAGGGGGGCAAGAGATACGCAGTATTTT
CASSQDRGARDTQYF
>.|TRBJ2-2|.|TRBV25-1
TGTGCCAGCATGGGGCATCCCCCGAACACCGGGGAGCTGTTTTTT
CASMGHPPNTGELFF
>.|TRBJ2-7|TRBD1|TRBV5-1
TGCGCCAGCAGCCGCTATCCAAGGGACAGGGGCTCCTACGAGCAGTACTTC
CASSRYPRDRGSYEQYF
>.|TRBJ2-3|.|TRBV27
TGTGCCAGCAGTTTAGGTGCGGGTTGGACAGATACGCAGTATTTT
CASSLGAGWTDTQYF
>.|TRBJ1-1|TRBD1|TRBV24-1
TGTGCCACCAGTGATGCCTCAGGGGGGAGTGAAGCTTTCTTT
CATSDASGGSEAFF
>.|TRBJ1-4|TRBD1|TRBV28
TGTGCCAGCACCCCCTTAGGGACAGGTCGTGAAAAACTGTTTTTT
CASTPLGTGREKLFF
>.|TRBJ2-7|.|TRBV3-1/TRBV3-2
TGTGCCAGCAGCCAACGGTCTAACTACGAGCAGTACTTC
CASSQRSNYEQYF
>.|TRBJ2-7|TRBD1|TRBV18
TGTGCCAGCTCACCAGCGACAGGGAATCTCTACGAGCAGTACTTC
CASSPATGNLYEQYF
>.|TRBJ2-1|.|TRBV29-1
TGCAGCGCGAATCGGGGGTACTCCTACAATGAGCAGTTCTTC
CSANRGYSYNEQFF
>.|TRBJ2-7|TRBD2|TRBV5-1
TGCGCCAGCAGCCCAAACGCCGGGACTAGCGAGGGCGAGCAGTACTTC
CASSPNAGTSEGEQYF
>.|TRBJ1-1|.|TRBV2
TGTGCCAGCAATCAGGGTTGGGTCACTGAAGCTTTCTTT
CASNQGWVTEAFF
>.|TRBJ1-4|TRBD1|TRBV9
TGTGCCAGCAGCTCAGAGGGGACAGGGGTAGAAAAACTGTTTTTT
CASSSEGTGVEKLFF
>.|TRBJ1-1|TRBD1|TRBV30
TGTGCCTGGAGTGTAGACAGGGCGAACACTGAAGCTTTCTTT
CAWSVDRANTEAFF
>once|TRBJ2-7|TRBD1|TRBV7-2
TGTGCCAGCACCCGGACAGGGCCCTACGAGCAGTACTTC
CASTRTGPYEQYF
>.|TRBJ2-3|TRBD2|TRBV9
TGTGCCAGCAGCGTATCGCTAGCGGGGGCTACTGGCACAGATACGCAGTATTTT
CASSVSLAGATGTDTQYF
>few|TRBJ1-3|.|TRBV6-6
TGTGCCAGTCATCCCGCGGGGGCTGGAAACACCATATATTTT
CASHPAGAGNTIYF
>.|TRBJ2-1|.|TRBV7-2
TGTGCCAGCAGTCAAACCCATGCGGGGCCCGGTGAGCAGTTCTTC
CASSQTHAGPGEQFF
>.|TRBJ1-4|.|TRBV2
TGTGCCAGCGGAACCCTAGCTGACAACTACTGGACTAATGAAAAACTGTTTTTT
CASGTLADNYWTNEKLFF
>.|TRBJ2-1|.|TRBV7-2
TGTGCCAGCAGTGGGGGGTATGAGCAGTTCTTC
CASSGGYEQFF
>.|TRBJ2-3|.|TRBV24-1
TGTGCCACCAGTGGGGCGGGGCGTACAGATACGCAGTATTTT
CATSGAGRTDTQYF
>.|TRBJ2-7|TRBD1|TRBV11-2
TGTGCCAGCAGCTCACCAACTACGGGACAGCGCTACGAGCAGTACTTC
CASSSPTTGQRYEQYF
>.|TRBJ2-5|TRBD2|TRBV30
TGTGCCTGGAGTGGCGGCACTAGCGGCCTGGGGGCCCAGTACTTC
CAWSGGTSGLGAQYF
>few|TRBJ1-2|TRBD1|TRBV10-3
TGTGCCATCAGGGGGACAGGACCTTACTATGGCTACACCTTC
CAIRGTGPYYGYTF
>.|TRBJ1-2|TRBD1|TRBV24-1
TGTGCCACCAGTGATTTCGGGACAGCCGGACGCTACACCTTC
CATSDFGTAGRYTF
>.|TRBJ2-1|.|TRBV6-1
TGTGCCAGCAGTGAACAAGCGAAACCCAACAATGAGCAGTTCTTC
CASSEQAKPNNEQFF
>.|TRBJ1-2|.|TRBV9
TGTGCCAGCAGCCCAGAGGGGAGGGAGACCTATGGCTACACCTTC
CASSPEGRETYGYTF
>.|TRBJ2-5|TRBD1|TRBV24-1
TGTGCCACCAGTGAAGGGGGCCGGGAGACCCAGTACTTC
CATSEGGRETQYF
>.|TRBJ1-1|TRBD1|TRBV30
TGTGCCTGTTGGGACAGGCTGAACACTGAAGCTTTCTTT
CACWDRLNTEAFF
>few|TRBJ2-3|.|TRBV4-2
TGTGCCAGCAGCCAAGATGCGGCGGGGATTAGCACAGATACGCAGTATTTT
CASSQDAAGISTDTQYF
>.|TRBJ2-5|TRBD1|TRBV5-1
TGCGCCAGCAGACTAGGGACAGGGAGCGCCGAGACCCAGTACTTC
CASRLGTGSAETQYF
>.|TRBJ1-6|TRBD1|TRBV27
TGTGCCACCTCTCCCGGACAGGGAAATTCACCCCTCCACTTT
CATSPGQGNSPLHF
>.|TRBJ2-1|TRBD1|TRBV6-5
TGTGCCAGCAACCTACAGGGGGCCTACAATGAGCAGTTCTTC
CASNLQGAYNEQFF
>.|TRBJ2-3|TRBD1|TRBV6-5
TGTGCCAGCAGTTCCCCGGGACAGCCTAGCACAGATACGCAGTATTTT
CASSSPGQPSTDTQYF
>.|TRBJ1-1|.|TRBV5-6
TGTGCCAGCAGCTTCGGCCAGGGTTCGACTGAAGCTTTCTTT
CASSFGQGSTEAFF
>.|TRBJ2-1|TRBD2|TRBV24-1
TGTGCCACCAGTGCGACTAGCGGGGGGGCGAATGAGCAGTTCTTC
CATSATSGGANEQFF
>.|TRBJ1-2|TRBD1|TRBV28
TGTGCCAGCATGACAGGGGAAAAGGGGTATGGCTACACCTTC
CASMTGEKGYGYTF
>.|TRBJ2-5|.|TRBV29-1
TGCAGCGTCTTAGACCCACCGGGATGGACCCAGTACTTC
CSVLDPPGWTQYF
>.|TRBJ2-1|.|TRBV18
TGTGCCAGCTCACCAGGGGGGACAGAATACAATGAGCAGTTCTTC
CASSPGGTEYNEQFF
>.|TRBJ1-2|.|TRBV7-2
TGTGCCAGCAGCTCCCTTGGACTGGGCGGCTACACCTTC
CASSSLGLGGYTF
>.|TRBJ1-6|TRBD1|TRBV19
TGTGCCAGTAGTGCTTACAGGGGAGCCCTCCACTTT
CASSAYRGALHF